This record looks at one T cell receptor (beta chain) sequence and its context. Its matching antigen is unknown. TCRdb's table, derived via immunoSEQ multiplex PCR, lists solely in-frame clones and lacks some. This sample has 8,000 or so clones; roughly 34% occur once, and the top ten carry about 5.6%. After around 6 days with irradiated graft donor PBMCs, CFSE-labeled recipient PBMCs were FACS-sorted. The sample is drawn from a study of Tregs in tolerant kidney transplant recipients. Study information: Recipients received nonmyeloablative bone marrow transplants from related graft donors, with transient mixed chimerism.

Whole-study findings and limits: Biological reproducibility was not directly addressed in this study. Validation in larger populations is needed because few patients were studied. Tregs expanded with activated donor B cells seemed most donor-specific.

The ends were cut back, 1 base at V and 4 bases at J, with 11 bases in the middle. Germline values: CDR1 SGHNT, CDR2 YYREEE (reference sequence). This CDR3 contains 14 residues. The specimen comprised CD8+ T cells from blood cultured with allogeneic cells, sampled before the transplant. This chain connects TRBV5-4 to TRBJ1-2, with D tentatively TRBD1 (5 bases). This receptor was taken from a human patient who received a combined kidney and bone marrow transplant. CDR3 nucleotide sequence: TGTGCCAGCAGCTTGCTAGGGGAAGGCTATGGCTACACCTTC. Protein: CASSLLGEGYGYTF.